This entry lists 13 T cell receptor beta chains sequenced from one sample in a study of CD8 T cells in ankylosing spondylitis. Each CDR3 protein gets one entry after TCRdb re-called the 5' RACE reads with MiXCR. Altogether roughly 240,000 distinct CDR3 sequences are present, around 8% being singletons, with the ten largest covering about 5%. The sample comprised blood, either unsorted or a sorted T cell fraction (not recorded which). These receptors were collected from a female donor with ankylosing spondylitis or in good health (not recorded which).

The V gene is TRBV7-2, the J gene TRBJ2-3; a weak D match, TRBD2 (6 bases). In germline, CDR1 is SGHTA, CDR2 FQGNSA. Trimming took off 1 base at V and 3 bases at J, with 8 bases between the two ends. This CDR3 region has 14 residues. The CDR3 reads CTSSLVSGTDTQYF. The CDR3 DNA reads as TGTACCAGCAGCTTAGTTAGCGGTACAGATACGCAGTATTTT.

Many counts were recorded for this clonotype. The junction departs from the called germline gene at one end, perhaps through a read error. J is TRBJ2-3 and V is TRBV7-6; D gene uncertain. CDR3 length equals 13 residues. The germline gives CDR1 SGHVS, CDR2 FNYEAQ. The CDR3 region is CATSSRLTDTQYF. CDR3 nucleotides: TGTGCCACCAGCTCCCGTCTCACAGATACGCAGTATTTT.

The J gene is TRBJ2-7, the V gene TRBV20-1; TRBD2 matches 7 bases. The CDR3 has 17 amino acids. Germline V gene sequence: CDR1 DFQATT, CDR2 SNEGSKA (reference sequence). Trimming removed 3 bases from V and 2 bases from J; junction bases left unmatched: 16. The CDR3 region has the DNA TGCAGTGCTAGCCCACCCCGGGCGGGAGCGGCCCCCTACGAGCAGTACTTC. It encodes CSASPPRAGAAPYEQYF.

This clonotype showed up many times. This chain joins TRBV29-1 and TRBJ2-1, with 8 bases aligning to TRBD2. This CDR3 spans 13 amino acids. Germline CDR1 reads SQVTM; CDR2 reads ANQGSEA. With V trimmed by 4 bases and J by 8 bases, 7 bases remained unmatched. CDR3 coding DNA: TGCAGCGTTGTTCCCGGGAGGGTGGATGAGCAGTTCTTC. This translates into CSVVPGRVDEQFF.

This clonotype was recorded at least ten times. CDR3 coding DNA: TGTGCCAGCAGCCCCGGGACTAGCGGGGTCCAAGAGACCCAGTACTTC. Translation gives CASSPGTSGVQETQYF. J is TRBJ2-5 and V is TRBV9; 13 bases align to TRBD2. The germline V gene has CDR1 SGDLS and CDR2 YYNGEE. Losses at the gene ends were 4 bases for V and 1 base for J; bases not matched to a gene: 4. The CDR3 is 16 residues long.

In this sample, this clonotype turned up many times. This rearrangement joins TRBV27 to TRBJ1-2; D possibly corresponds to TRBD1 (6 bases). V was clipped by 3 bases and J by 8 bases, with 10 bases between them. The germline CDR1 and CDR2 sequences are MNHEY and SMNVEV (reference sequence). The length of the CDR3 is 12 residues. The CDR3 loop reads CASSFSGEGYTF. The CDR3 DNA reads as TGTGCCAGCAGTTTTTCAGGGGAGGGCTACACCTTC.

This clonotype showed up many times. The chain joins TRBV29-1 to TRBJ2-5; 14 bases map to TRBD2. The CDR3 contains 16 residues. CDR1 is SQVTM, CDR2 ANQGSEA, per germline. V trimming: 6 bases; J trimming: 5 bases; junction bases outside the gene matches: 11. The CDR3 loop reads CSVDSRLAGGLETQYF. The CDR3 DNA sequence: TGCAGCGTGGACTCTAGACTAGCGGGAGGGTTGGAGACCCAGTACTTC.

The table lists this clonotype with many counts. The rearrangement links TRBV20-1 to TRBJ2-1; D possibly corresponds to TRBD2 (6 bases). Trimming stripped 0 bases from V and 9 bases from J, with 15 bases between. The CDR3 covers 14 residues. Germline assignment: CDR1 DFQATT and CDR2 SNEGSKA (reference sequence). This CDR3 is CSARDPGTPGEQFF. CDR3 sequence (DNA): TGCAGTGCTAGAGACCCCGGGACTCCCGGTGAGCAGTTCTTC.

This clonotype has ten or more counts. The V call is TRBV11-2, the J call TRBJ2-1; 11 bases line up with TRBD1. After removal of 4 bases from V and 9 bases from J, the junction contained 2 bases not matched to a gene. Looked up from germline, CDR1 is SGHAT and CDR2 is FQNNGV. This CDR3 is 13 amino acids long. The CDR3 sequence: CASSWDRGSEQFF. The CDR3 DNA is TGTGCCAGCAGCTGGGACAGGGGGTCTGAGCAGTTCTTC.

This clonotype was picked up many times. J is TRBJ2-3 and V is TRBV15; either TRBD1 or TRBD2 may fit D (5 bases each). Trimming took off 3 bases at V and 0 bases at J, with 10 bases between the two ends. The CDR3 has 15 residues. Germline CDR1 and CDR2: LNHNV and YYDKDF (reference sequence). CDR3 loop: CATSSGDRSTDTQYF. CDR3 sequence (DNA): TGTGCCACCAGCAGCGGGGACCGGAGCACAGATACGCAGTATTTT.

In its sample, this clonotype was seen many times. The V gene is TRBV4-3, the J gene TRBJ1-5, with 8 bases identical to TRBD1. The CDR3 consists of 15 residues. Trimming took 0 bases from V and 6 from J; bases not matched to a gene: 4. From germline, CDR1 is LGHNA and CDR2 YSLEER. The CDR3 loop reads CASSQDEQGVQPQHF. CDR3 DNA sequence: TGCGCCAGCAGCCAAGATGAACAGGGGGTTCAGCCCCAGCATTTT.

This clonotype was detected ten times or more. This CDR3 reads CASSTPLRGGLNEQFF. The CDR3 DNA sequence: TGCGCCAGCAGCACCCCCCTAAGGGGTGGATTAAATGAGCAGTTCTTC. The gene calls are TRBV5-1 and TRBJ2-1; D may be TRBD1 (5 bases). This CDR3 spans 16 amino acids. V lost 4 bases and J lost 7, with 21 bases in between. Germline CDR1 reads SGHRS; CDR2 reads YFSETQ.

The V call is TRBV6-2 or TRBV6-3, the J call TRBJ2-1; TRBD2 matches at 8 bases. The CDR3 extends over 12 amino acids. Germline lookup yields CDR1 MNHEY and CDR2 SVGEGT. After removal of 7 bases from V and 9 bases from J, the junction contained 5 bases not matched to a gene. CDR3 sequence: CASTRSGSEQFF. In DNA, the CDR3 is TGTGCCAGCACCCGAAGCGGGAGTGAGCAGTTCTTC.